The rows below give T cell receptor beta chains drawn from one sample of a study of OX40 agonist ivuxolimab in advanced cancers. TCRdb's table, derived via immunoSEQ multiplex PCR, lists solely in-frame clones and lacks some. The data contain tens of thousands of clones, approximately 84% of them singletons. The sequences come from CD4+ or CD8+ T cells sorted from blood, collected in a trial of the OX40 agonist ivuxolimab. The receptors stem from an adult with an advanced solid tumor such as melanoma, head and neck, liver or kidney cancer. Each CDR3 is given with its conserved first and last residue. D genes are given only for firm matches. Where a row states a size, it is once, few, many or the class of an expanded clone; other rows omit it.

TRBV29-1	few	TRBJ1-2	-	TGCAGCGTTGGAGAGGGGATTAATGGCTACACCTTC	CSVGEGINGYTF
TRBV30	-	TRBJ2-7	-	TGTGCCTGGACCTCCTTTGGCTACGAGCAGTACTTC	CAWTSFGYEQYF
TRBV7-9	-	TRBJ2-1	-	TGTGCCAGCAGCTTGGGCTGGAGCTCCTACAATGAGCAGTTCTTC	CASSLGWSSYNEQFF
TRBV27	-	TRBJ1-1	-	TGTGCCAGCAGTTTAATAGGAGGGTTCGGGAACACTGAAGCTTTCTTT	CASSLIGGFGNTEAFF
TRBV7-2	-	TRBJ1-5	TRBD1	TGTGCCAGCAGCCCCGCGACAGGGGGAAATCAGCCCCAGCATTTT	CASSPATGGNQPQHF
TRBV6-5	-	TRBJ1-4	TRBD1	TGTGCCAGCAGTACAGGGGGCCCTGAAAAACTGTTTTTT	CASSTGGPEKLFF
TRBV5-1	-	TRBJ2-1	TRBD1	TGCGCCAGCAGCTTCGACCTATGGGACAGATCCACAATCGCCAACACAATTACATACAATGAGCAGTTCTTC	CASSFDLWDRSTIANTITYNEQFF
TRBV10-3	-	TRBJ1-2	TRBD1	TGTGCCATCAGGGGACAGTTAAGGGATGACGGCTATGGCTACACCTTC	CAIRGQLRDDGYGYTF
TRBV10-3	-	TRBJ2-1	TRBD2	TGTGCCATCAGTGGCGAATCGACTAGCGGGGGGGATGAGCAGTTCTTC	CAISGESTSGGDEQFF
TRBV19	-	TRBJ2-3	TRBD2	TGTGCCAGTACCATGGCGGGAGTTGGAACAGATACGCAGTATTTT	CASTMAGVGTDTQYF
TRBV6-6	-	TRBJ1-5	-	TGTGCCAGCAGTACCGGGGACCGTAGCAATCAGCCCCAGCATTTT	CASSTGDRSNQPQHF
TRBV19	-	TRBJ1-5	TRBD1	TGTGCCAGTAGTATCCAGGGGGAACAGCCCCAGCATTTT	CASSIQGEQPQHF
TRBV13	once	TRBJ2-5	-	TGTGCCAGCAGCTTAGGTCAGGTGATGAGAGAGACCCAGTACTTC	CASSLGQVMRETQYF
TRBV27	-	TRBJ2-3	-	TGTGCCAGCAGGGGGCCTACAGGGCGCCAAGATACGCAGTATTTT	CASRGPTGRQDTQYF